The 13 T cell receptor beta chains reported below all come from one sample, sequenced in a study of blood T cell repertoires in COVID-19. TCRdb's copy holds only in-frame clones and misses some; the assay was immunoSEQ multiplex PCR. The data contain over 350,000 clones, 80% to 90% of them seen just once; the ten biggest clones take up 10%. The material sequenced was PBMCs or T cells enriched from blood (not recorded which). The receptors stem from a woman in her fifties or sixties who had recovered from COVID-19.

J is TRBJ2-7 and V is TRBV27; TRBD2 might be the D (5 bases). This CDR3 contains 14 residues. V was clipped by 5 bases and J by 0 bases, with 11 bases between them. Looked up from germline, CDR1 is MNHEY and CDR2 is SMNVEV (reference sequence). As DNA, the CDR3 is TGTGCCAGCAGTAGGACCGGAGGCTCCTACGAGCAGTACTTC. Its protein product is CASSRTGGSYEQYF.

This chain links TRBV28 with TRBJ1-2; a weak D match, TRBD1 (5 bases). The ends were cut back, 5 bases at V and 4 bases at J, with 14 bases in the middle. The germline CDR1 and CDR2 sequences are MDHEN and SYDVKM. The CDR3 is made up of 14 amino acids. CDR3 nucleotides: TGTGCCAGCAGTCCCCAGGGATCTAGCTATGGCTACACCTTC. Amino acid sequence: CASSPQGSSYGYTF.

This chain links TRBV18 with TRBJ1-2, with 7 bases fitting TRBD1. The CDR3 loop spans 13 amino acids. The V gene end was trimmed by 3 bases and the J gene end by 3 bases; junction bases not matched to a gene: 1. The V gene's germline CDR1 is KGHSH and CDR2 LQKENI. The CDR3 spells CASSPGQYYGYTF. DNA of the CDR3: TGTGCCAGCTCACCGGGACAGTACTATGGCTACACCTTC.

CDR3 coding DNA: TGTGCCATCAGACAGGTCGGGAGCTCCTACGAGCAGTACTTC. Translation: CAIRQVGSSYEQYF. The chain combines TRBV10-3 with TRBJ2-7, with D perhaps matching TRBD2 (6 bases). V dropped 6 bases and J dropped 0 bases, with 12 bases sitting between them. This CDR3 contains 14 residues. Germline values: CDR1 ENHRY, CDR2 SYGVKD.

The genes are TRBV3-1 (or the pseudogene TRBV3-2) and TRBJ1-4, with a weak D call TRBD1 (5 bases). The CDR3 contains 15 residues. Trimming took 8 bases from V and 6 from J, leaving 19 bases between them. Germline CDR1 is LGHDT and CDR2 is YNNKEL (reference sequence). The CDR3 DNA sequence: TGTGCCAGCGCATACCGGCGGAGGGGAGATGAAAAACTGTTTTTT. Its translation is CASAYRRRGDEKLFF.

This clone was detected only once. This chain links TRBV10-3 with TRBJ1-5, with D maybe TRBD1 (6 bases). V was pared by 8 bases and J by 2 bases, with 19 bases between. Germline CDR1 is ENHRY and CDR2 is SYGVKD. CDR3 length equals 16 residues. The CDR3 sequence is CAIGPQGGIGNQPQHF. The CDR3, as DNA: TGTGCCATCGGGCCACAGGGAGGGATCGGCAATCAGCCCCAGCATTTT.

The J gene is TRBJ1-6, the V gene TRBV27; 7 nucleotides align to TRBD1. Trimming at V came to 6 bases and at J to 7 bases, leaving 9 bases not matched to a gene. From germline, CDR1 is MNHEY and CDR2 SMNVEV (reference sequence). This CDR3 region has 15 residues. The CDR3 region is CASRDLTGVNSPLHF. The CDR3 bases are TGTGCCAGCAGGGATCTCACAGGGGTGAATTCACCCCTCCACTTT.

The chain has TRBV6-6 and TRBJ2-7; 9 positions agree with TRBD2. Trimming at V came to 2 bases and at J to 7 bases, leaving 12 bases not matched to a gene. Germline lookup yields CDR1 MNHNY and CDR2 SVGAGI (reference sequence). The CDR3 extends over 16 amino acids. The CDR3 sequence: CASSYHQTSGTPEQYF. In nucleotides, the CDR3 is TGTGCCAGCAGTTACCACCAGACTAGCGGAACACCAGAGCAGTACTTC.

This clone appeared once. V is TRBV6-5 and J is TRBJ2-7; 8 nucleotides agree with TRBD2. V shed 2 bases, J shed 2 bases, and the junction held 2 bases outside the gene matches. The CDR3 spans 14 residues. Germline CDR1 and CDR2: MNHEY and SVGAGI. Here the CDR3 DNA reads TGTGCCAGCAGTTACGGCGGGGGGACCTACGAGCAGTACTTC. Translated: CASSYGGGTYEQYF.

This chain joins TRBV4-3 and TRBJ1-2; D unresolved. V was cut by 4 bases and J by 3 bases, with 15 bases left in between. The CDR3 is 15 amino acids. CDR1 is LGHNA and CDR2 is YSLEER in the germline V gene. The CDR3 here is CASSRSGPEHYGYTF. DNA for the CDR3: TGCGCCAGCAGCCGAAGCGGCCCGGAGCACTATGGCTACACCTTC.

This clone was picked up a small number of times. The chain is built from TRBV10-3 and TRBJ1-2, with D hard to call. Deletions cut 10 bases from V and 1 base from J, with 10 bases between. This CDR3 comprises 12 residues. In germline, CDR1 is ENHRY, CDR2 SYGVKD. The CDR3 loop is CATLGDNYGYTF. Written as DNA, the CDR3 is TGTGCCACCCTAGGTGATAACTATGGCTACACCTTC.

Notes on this clone: A read error may produce the germline difference seen at one junction end. The chain has TRBV2 and TRBJ1-6, with TRBD1 identical over 10 bases. The CDR3 is made up of 15 amino acids. Germline assignment: CDR1 SNHLY and CDR2 FYNNEI. Here the CDR3 reads CASSVRDRGGSSLHF. For the CDR3, the DNA is TGTGCCAGCAGTGTAAGGGACAGGGGTGGTTCATCCCTCCACTTT.

The chain is built from TRBV4-1 and TRBJ2-4; D is possibly TRBD1 (7 bases). Germline-derived CDR1 and CDR2 are MGHRA and YSYEKL. With 1 base removed from V and 1 base from J, the gap between germline ends came to 23 bases. This CDR3 has 20 residues. The CDR3: CASSQAYSDRAGGAKNIQYF. The CDR3 bases are TGCGCCAGCAGCCAAGCCTACTCGGATAGGGCAGGGGGGGCCAAAAACATTCAGTACTTC.